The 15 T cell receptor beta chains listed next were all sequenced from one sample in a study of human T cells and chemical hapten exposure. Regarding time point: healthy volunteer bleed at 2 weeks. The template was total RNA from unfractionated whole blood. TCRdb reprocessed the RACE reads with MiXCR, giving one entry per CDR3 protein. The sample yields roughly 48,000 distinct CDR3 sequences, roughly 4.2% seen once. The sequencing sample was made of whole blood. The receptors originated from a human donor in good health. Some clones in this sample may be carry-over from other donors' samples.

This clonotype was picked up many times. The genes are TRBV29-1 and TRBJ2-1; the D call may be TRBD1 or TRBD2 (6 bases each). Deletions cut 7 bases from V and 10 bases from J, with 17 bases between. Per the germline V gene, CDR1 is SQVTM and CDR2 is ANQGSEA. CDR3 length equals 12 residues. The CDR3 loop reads CSARGASFEQFF. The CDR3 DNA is TGCAGCGCTAGGGGGGCTAGCTTCGAGCAGTTCTTC.

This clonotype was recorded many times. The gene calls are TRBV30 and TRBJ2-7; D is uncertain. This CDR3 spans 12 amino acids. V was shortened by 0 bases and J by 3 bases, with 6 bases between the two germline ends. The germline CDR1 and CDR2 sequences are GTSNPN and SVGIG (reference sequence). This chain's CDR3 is CAWSVIVYEQYF. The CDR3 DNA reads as TGTGCCTGGAGTGTAATAGTCTACGAGCAGTACTTC.

DNA of the CDR3: TGTGCCAGCAGAAATAGCAATCAGCCCCAGCATTTT. Translating gives CASRNSNQPQHF. This chain connects TRBV12-3 or TRBV12-4 to TRBJ1-5; the D is unclear. The CDR3 covers 12 residues. The ends were cut back, 6 bases at V and 0 bases at J, with 3 bases in the middle.

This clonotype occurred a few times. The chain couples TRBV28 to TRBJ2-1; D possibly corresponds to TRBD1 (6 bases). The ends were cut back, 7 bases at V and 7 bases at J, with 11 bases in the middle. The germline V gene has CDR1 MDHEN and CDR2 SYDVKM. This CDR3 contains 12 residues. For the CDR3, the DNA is TGTGCCAGCACCCTACAGGGAAATGAGCAGTTCTTC. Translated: CASTLQGNEQFF.

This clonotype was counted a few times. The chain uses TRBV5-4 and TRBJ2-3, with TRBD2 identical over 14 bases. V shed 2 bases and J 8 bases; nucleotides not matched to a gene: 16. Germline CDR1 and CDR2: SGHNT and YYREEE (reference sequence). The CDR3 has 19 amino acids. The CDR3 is CASSFPGTSGSRAHGTQYF. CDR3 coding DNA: TGTGCCAGCAGCTTCCCCGGGACTAGCGGGAGCCGCGCACATGGTACGCAGTATTTT.

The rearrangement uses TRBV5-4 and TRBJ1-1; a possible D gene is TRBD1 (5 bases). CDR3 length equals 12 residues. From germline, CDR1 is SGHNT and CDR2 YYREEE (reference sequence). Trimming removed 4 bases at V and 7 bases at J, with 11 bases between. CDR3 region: CASSVGHFEAFF. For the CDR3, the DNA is TGTGCCAGCAGCGTAGGACATTTTGAAGCTTTCTTT.

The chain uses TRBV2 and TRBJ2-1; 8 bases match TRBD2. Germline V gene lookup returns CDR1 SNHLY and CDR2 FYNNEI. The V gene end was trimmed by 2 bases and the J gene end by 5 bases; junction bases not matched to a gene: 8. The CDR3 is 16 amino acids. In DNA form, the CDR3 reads TGTGCCAGCAGTGAACCCGCAAGCGGGAGAGACAATGAGCAGTTCTTC. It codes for CASSEPASGRDNEQFF. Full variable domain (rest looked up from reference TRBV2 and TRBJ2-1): EPEVTQTPSHQVTQMGQEVILRCVPISNHLYFYWYRQILGQKVEFLVSFYNNEISEKSEIFDDQFSVERPDGSNFTLKIRSTKLEDSAMYFCASSEPASGRDNEQFFGPGTRLTVL.

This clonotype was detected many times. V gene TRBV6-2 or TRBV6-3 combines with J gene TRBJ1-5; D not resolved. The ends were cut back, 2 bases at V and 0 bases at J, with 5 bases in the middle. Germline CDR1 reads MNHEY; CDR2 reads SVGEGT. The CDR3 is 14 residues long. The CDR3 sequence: CASSYLNSNQPQHF. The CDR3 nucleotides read TGTGCCAGCAGTTACCTGAATAGCAATCAGCCCCAGCATTTT.

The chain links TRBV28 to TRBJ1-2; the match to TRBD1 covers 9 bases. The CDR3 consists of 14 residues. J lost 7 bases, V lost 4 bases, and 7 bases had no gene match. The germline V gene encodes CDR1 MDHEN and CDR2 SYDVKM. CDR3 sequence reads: CASSSGQGKSGYTF. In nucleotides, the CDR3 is TGTGCCAGCAGTTCGGGACAGGGTAAAAGTGGCTACACCTTC.

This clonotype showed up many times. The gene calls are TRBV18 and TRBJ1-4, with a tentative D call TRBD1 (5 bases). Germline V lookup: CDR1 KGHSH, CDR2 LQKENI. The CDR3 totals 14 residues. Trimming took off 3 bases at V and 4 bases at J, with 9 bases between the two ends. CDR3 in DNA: TGTGCCAGCTCACCCAGGGAGAGTAATGAAAAACTGTTTTTT. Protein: CASSPRESNEKLFF.

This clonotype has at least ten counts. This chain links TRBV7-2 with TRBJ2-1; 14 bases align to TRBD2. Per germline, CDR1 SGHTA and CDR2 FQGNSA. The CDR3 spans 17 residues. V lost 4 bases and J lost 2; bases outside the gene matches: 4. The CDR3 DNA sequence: TGTGCCAGCAGCTCGGGACTAGCGGGAGTCCCCTACAATGAGCAGTTCTTC. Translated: CASSSGLAGVPYNEQFF.

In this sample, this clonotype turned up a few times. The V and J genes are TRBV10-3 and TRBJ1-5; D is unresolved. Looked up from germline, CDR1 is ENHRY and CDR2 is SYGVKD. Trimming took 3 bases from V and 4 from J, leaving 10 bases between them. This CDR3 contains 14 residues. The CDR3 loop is CAISEERENQPQHF. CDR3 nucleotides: TGTGCCATCAGTGAAGAGAGGGAAAATCAGCCCCAGCATTTT.

The CDR3 nucleotides read TGTGCCACCGGGACTAGCGGGAGCCCAGAGACCCAGTACTTC. Translating it yields CATGTSGSPETQYF. This sequence joins TRBV6-6 and TRBJ2-5, with 14 nucleotides matching TRBD2. CDR3 length: 14 amino acids. CDR1 and CDR2 from the germline V gene are MNHNY and SVGAGI (reference sequence). J gave up 4 bases and V 10 bases, and 5 bases lay outside the gene matches.

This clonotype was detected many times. The CDR3 is CASRGPGPASTDTQYF. Written as DNA, the CDR3 is TGTGCCAGCAGGGGACCGGGCCCTGCTAGCACAGATACGCAGTATTTT. This chain links TRBV28 with TRBJ2-3; perhaps D is TRBD1 or TRBD2 (5 bases each). CDR3 length: 16 residues. Trimming removed 6 bases at V and 0 bases at J, with 16 bases between. Germline CDR1 MDHEN, CDR2 SYDVKM.

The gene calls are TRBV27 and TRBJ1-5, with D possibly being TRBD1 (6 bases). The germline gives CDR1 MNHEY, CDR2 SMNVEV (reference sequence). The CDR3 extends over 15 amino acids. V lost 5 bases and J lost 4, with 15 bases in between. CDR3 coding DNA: TGTGCCAGCAGTCCGAAAACAGGGTTGAATCAGCCCCAGCATTTT. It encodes CASSPKTGLNQPQHF.